This TCR beta chain was documented in a study of graft-versus-host responses after intestinal transplantation. Study overall: Transplant recipients had multivisceral, liver-intestinal, or isolated intestinal grafts. The whole recipient group had anti-thymocyte globulin induction followed by tacrolimus and steroids for two to three years. Study results and caveats: GvH clones turned up in recipient marrow; some had shown up first in ileum or blood. Allografts from individuals with graft-donor T cell macrochimerism displayed high graft-versus-host to host-versus-graft clonal ratios.

On this clone: As yet, its antigen is unknown.

CDR1 and CDR2 (germline): SGHNT, YYREEE (reference sequence). The CDR3 runs 14 residues. The V and J ends lost 3 bases and 4 bases respectively, with 14 bases between them. Clones were read by immunoSEQ multiplex PCR, and TCRdb kept only the in-frame ones, dropping some. The table has about 85,000 clones, around 90% seen once. This TCR derives from a human donor who was the organ donor for an intestinal transplant. V is TRBV5-4 and J is TRBJ2-7; D could derive from TRBD1 or TRBD2 (5 bases each). This sample comprised unstimulated CD8+ T cells sorted from spleen or lymph node cells, obtained before transplant. The CDR3 bases are TGTGCCAGCAGCTCGTCCGGGACCGAGTACGAGCAGTACTTC. This codes for CASSSSGTEYEQYF. Complete variable domain (other parts from reference TRBV5-4 and TRBJ2-7): ETGVTQSPTHLIKTRGQQVTLRCSSQSGHNTVSWYQQALGQGPQFIFQYYREEENGRGNFPPRFSGLQFPNYSSELNVNALELDDSALYLCASSSSGTEYEQYFGPGTRLTVT.